The T cell receptor beta chain under discussion was sequenced for a study of CD8 T cell repertoires and HIV-1 epitope variants. Study summary: Separate from the cultures, 1M uncultured T cells served as baseline.

Concerning this clone itself: Its specificity is not known.

Sequencing of TCR beta CDR3 used immunoSEQ survey depth. Assay: immunoSEQ multiplex PCR; the TCRdb copy retains only in-frame clones and omits some. Found here are about 5,000 clones, about 65% of them singletons; the top ten hold 43%. CDR3 length: 13 amino acids. In germline, CDR1 is MGHDK, CDR2 SYGVNS. The V end lost 6 bases, the J end lost 4 bases, and 12 bases lay between the germline ends. The rearrangement links TRBV25-1 to TRBJ1-1; the D gene is possibly TRBD1 (6 bases). This receptor was obtained from a male donor with HIV. Sequences were obtained from cultured CD8+ T cells derived from PBMCs. CDR3 protein: CASSLGQSTEAFF. The DNA of the CDR3 is TGTGCCAGCAGCTTAGGACAGAGCACTGAAGCTTTCTTT.